The 3 T cell receptor beta chains listed next were all sequenced from one sample in a study of human T cells and chemical hapten exposure. TCRdb re-analysed the RACE reads in MiXCR, keeping a single row per CDR3 protein. The sample carries some 180,000 distinct CDR3 sequences, about 20% recorded once. Time point here: patch test 1, 2 weeks after DPC sensitization. The treatment denotes: therapeutic diphenylcyclopropenone sensitization with weekly scalp DPC. Sequenced here: whole blood, sampled in connection with sensitization to the hapten diphenylcyclopropenone (DPC). These receptors all stem from a woman aged 50 to 60 with alopecia areata. Some clones in this sample may be carry-over from other donors' samples.

This clonotype has just a few counts. The genes are TRBV12-3 or TRBV12-4 and TRBJ2-5; 9 bases align to TRBD1. The trim removed 6 bases at V and 1 base at J, leaving 15 bases unmatched. The CDR3 loop spans 18 amino acids. CDR3 region: CASRVNAWTGAPQETQYF. CDR3 coding DNA: TGTGCCAGCAGGGTGAACGCTTGGACAGGGGCCCCCCAAGAGACCCAGTACTTC.

This chain connects TRBV20-1 to TRBJ1-2, with D possibly matching TRBD1 (5 bases). The CDR3 loop spans 15 amino acids. Trimming stripped 2 bases from V and 4 bases from J, with 17 bases between. CDR1 is DFQATT and CDR2 is SNEGSKA in the germline V gene (reference sequence). The CDR3 coding sequence is TGCAGTGCTAGAAAGCGGTATCGGGGGACCTATGGCTACACCTTC. Translating gives CSARKRYRGTYGYTF.

This sequence joins TRBV7-9 and TRBJ1-1; maybe TRBD1 (5 bases). The CDR3 is 14 residues long. V lost 0 bases and J 7 bases, leaving 12 bases between the germline ends. Germline V gene sequence: CDR1 SEHNR, CDR2 FQNEAQ (reference sequence). CDR3 sequence: CASSLAPGRGEAFF. The CDR3 nucleotides read TGTGCCAGCAGCTTAGCGCCGGGACGTGGTGAAGCTTTCTTT.